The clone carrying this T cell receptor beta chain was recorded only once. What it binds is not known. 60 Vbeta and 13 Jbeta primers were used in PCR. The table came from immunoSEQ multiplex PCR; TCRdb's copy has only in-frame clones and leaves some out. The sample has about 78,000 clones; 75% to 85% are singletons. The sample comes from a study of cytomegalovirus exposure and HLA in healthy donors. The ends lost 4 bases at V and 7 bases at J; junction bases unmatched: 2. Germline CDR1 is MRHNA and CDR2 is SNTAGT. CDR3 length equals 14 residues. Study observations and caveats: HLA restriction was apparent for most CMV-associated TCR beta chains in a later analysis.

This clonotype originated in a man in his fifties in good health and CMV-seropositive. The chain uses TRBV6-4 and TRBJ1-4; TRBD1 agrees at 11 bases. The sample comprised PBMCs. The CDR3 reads CASSVGTGGEKLFF. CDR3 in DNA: TGTGCCAGCAGTGTCGGGACAGGGGGTGAAAAACTGTTTTTT.